This T cell receptor (beta chain) was profiled in a study of memory CD4+ T cells and cytomegalovirus serostatus. Study-wide points: The CMV-associated TCR signature appears largely within the CD4+ memory repertoire.

The CDR3 extends over 14 amino acids. From germline, CDR1 is MNHEY and CDR2 SVGAGI. Trimming took 2 bases from V and 5 from J, leaving 9 bases between them. The sort gate was single viable CD3+CD4+CD8-CD45RO+ cells for memory CD4+ T cells. In the case of this clone: No antigen is known for it.

Profiled with immunoSEQ multiplex PCR; TCRdb holds only in-frame clones, not every one. The sample records about 40,000 clones, over 60% being singletons. J is TRBJ1-4 and V is TRBV6-5; D is ambiguous. Sequenced: memory CD4+ T cells from blood. The sequence was collected from an adult in good health and CMV-seronegative. The DNA of the CDR3 is TGTGCCAGCAGTTACCGGGTGTTGAATGAAAAACTGTTTTTT. This encodes CASSYRVLNEKLFF.